This T cell receptor (beta chain) appears in the sequencing data of a study of blood T cell repertoires in COVID-19. Study-wide background: PBMCs, B-cell-depleted T cells, or T cells were the source of the cDNA or gDNA that made up the material.

Participant ages covered roughly 18 to 89 years across 24 US areas. Participants reported their clinical history, and cohort assignment relied on those reports. This clone was recorded once. The germline CDR1 and CDR2 sequences are LGHDT and YNNKEL (reference sequence). This CDR3 is 14 amino acids long. Trimming took off 1 base at V and 7 bases at J, with 10 bases between the two ends. Original data processing: Estimated nucleated cell counts came from reference gene primer amplification. Profiled with immunoSEQ multiplex PCR; TCRdb holds only in-frame clones, not every one. For V, J and clone size, that table is used; D and trimming come from the DNA. The sample has 350,000 to 450,000 clones; 85% to 90% are singletons.

Sequenced: PBMCs or T cells enriched from blood (not recorded which). This chain uses TRBV3-1 (or the pseudogene TRBV3-2) with TRBJ2-2, with D possibly being TRBD1 (6 bases). The source is a woman aged 30 to 39 who had recovered from COVID-19. The CDR3 nucleotides are TGTGCCAGCAGCCAAGCAGGGGACGACGGGGAGCTGTTTTTT. This translates into CASSQAGDDGELFF.